A single sample is the source of the 7 T cell receptor beta chains below, sequenced in a study of blood T cell repertoires in COVID-19. Sequenced by immunoSEQ multiplex PCR; TCRdb stores in-frame clones only, minus some. This sample has 300,000 to 350,000 clones, with approximately 83% found just once. Input material: PBMCs or T cells enriched from blood (not recorded which). Receptors were obtained from a man under 40 who had recovered from COVID-19.

This chain links TRBV25-1 with TRBJ2-2; the match to TRBD2 covers 7 bases. This CDR3 has 15 residues. The J segment lost 4 bases and the V segment lost 6 bases, leaving 8 bases of the junction unmatched. Germline-derived CDR1 and CDR2 are MGHDK and SYGVNS. The CDR3 DNA reads as TGTGCCAGCAGCCAAGCGGGGCGCGGCACCGGGGAGCTGTTTTTT. Protein product: CASSQAGRGTGELFF.

The chain recombines TRBV18 with TRBJ1-5, with TRBD1 identical over 8 bases. Trimming took 5 bases from V and 1 from J; bases not matched to a gene: 7. The CDR3 totals 16 residues. Germline lookup yields CDR1 KGHSH and CDR2 LQKENI. The CDR3 DNA follows: TGTGCCAGCTCATCTTTCGGACAGGGCAGCAATCAGCCCCAGCATTTT. Its protein is CASSSFGQGSNQPQHF.

The rearrangement links TRBV4-2 to TRBJ2-5; TRBD2 matches at 9 bases. The V segment lost 0 bases and the J segment 4 bases; nucleotides outside the gene matches: 12. Germline loops: CDR1 LGHNA, CDR2 YNFKEQ. There are 18 residues in the CDR3. CDR3 nucleotides: TGTGCCAGCAGCCAAGATTTAAGGAGCGGGGGGTATGGAGAGACCCAGTACTTC. It is translated as CASSQDLRSGGYGETQYF.

This chain connects TRBV3-1 (or the pseudogene TRBV3-2) to TRBJ2-7; D might be TRBD2 (6 bases). CDR1 LGHDT and CDR2 YNNKEL come from the germline V gene (reference sequence). Trimming shortened V by 4 bases and J by 12 bases, and 25 bases separated the two germline ends. This CDR3 has 15 amino acids. Here the CDR3 reads CASSRGGAGTYGLYF. The DNA of the CDR3 is TGTGCCAGCAGCCGCGGAGGGGCGGGGACCTACGGGTTGTACTTC.

The chain couples TRBV27 to TRBJ1-5; perhaps TRBD1 as D (6 bases). The V and J ends lost 2 bases and 9 bases respectively, with 17 bases between them. Germline values: CDR1 MNHEY, CDR2 SMNVEV (reference sequence). The length of the CDR3 is 15 residues. The chain's CDR3 is CASSLTWGQFRPQHF. The DNA for the CDR3 is TGTGCCAGCAGTTTAACATGGGGGCAGTTTCGGCCCCAGCATTTT.

The chain is built from TRBV6-5 and TRBJ1-5, with D maybe TRBD1 (5 bases). Per germline, CDR1 MNHEY and CDR2 SVGAGI. V lost 0 bases and J lost 6, with 12 bases in between. This CDR3 contains 15 residues. The CDR3 spells CASSYSGRGGQPQHF. The DNA of the CDR3 is TGTGCCAGCAGTTACTCGGGGAGGGGCGGTCAGCCCCAGCATTTT.

The rearrangement joins TRBV27 to TRBJ1-1; D is unresolved. From germline, CDR1 is MNHEY and CDR2 SMNVEV (reference sequence). V was cut by 5 bases and J by 4 bases, with 14 bases left in between. This CDR3 comprises 14 residues. CDR3 in DNA: TGTGCCAGCAGTCCTCTCGAGCCGGTCACTGAAGCTTTCTTT. Its protein product is CASSPLEPVTEAFF.